The 24 T cell receptor beta chains presented below share a single source sample, sequenced in a study of blood T cell repertoires in COVID-19. Assay used: immunoSEQ multiplex PCR; TCRdb lists only in-frame clones, some missing. The sample has 200,000 to 250,000 clones, 70% to 90% seen once; the top ten hold roughly 12%. The sample taken for sequencing was peripheral blood. These receptors all stem from a woman younger than 35 who had recovered from COVID-19.

The V call is TRBV5-6, the J call TRBJ2-7, with TRBD2 matching over 11 bases. With 0 bases clipped from V and 4 bases from J, the junction kept 9 bases outside the gene matches. The length of the CDR3 is 17 residues. CDR1 is SGHDT, CDR2 YYEEEE, per germline. The CDR3 loop reads CASSLGLAGGPGYEQYF. The CDR3 coding sequence is TGTGCCAGCAGCTTGGGGTTAGCGGGAGGGCCGGGTTACGAGCAGTACTTC.

The rearrangement uses TRBV24-1 and TRBJ1-2; 9 bases are shared with TRBD1. Per germline, CDR1 KGHDR and CDR2 SFDVKD. The CDR3 contains 19 residues. With V trimmed by 5 bases and J by 2 bases, 17 bases remained unmatched. The CDR3 sequence: CATSVEGGTGLGPNYGYTF. CDR3 in DNA: TGTGCCACCAGTGTGGAGGGGGGGACAGGGTTAGGACCGAACTATGGCTACACCTTC.

The genes are TRBV5-1 and TRBJ2-4; 7 positions match TRBD2. Germline-derived CDR1 and CDR2 are SGHRS and YFSETQ. Germline trimming cut 0 bases from V and 6 bases from J; bases unmatched to any gene: 9. The CDR3 extends over 16 amino acids. The CDR3 here is CASSLEASGRGNIQYF. The CDR3 bases are TGCGCCAGCAGCTTGGAGGCTAGCGGTAGGGGAAACATTCAGTACTTC.

The J gene is TRBJ2-1, the V gene TRBV2; D unresolved. The CDR3 runs 12 residues. Germline-derived CDR1 and CDR2 are SNHLY and FYNNEI. V shed 6 bases and J shed 9 bases, with 12 bases lying between them. The CDR3 sequence: CASRSDMGEQFF. The CDR3 region has the DNA TGTGCCAGCAGGTCCGACATGGGTGAGCAGTTCTTC. Combining the CDR3 with reference TRBV2 and TRBJ2-1 gives the whole variable domain EPEVTQTPSHQVTQMGQEVILRCVPISNHLYFYWYRQILGQKVEFLVSFYNNEISEKSEIFDDQFSVERPDGSNFTLKIRSTKLEDSAMYFCASRSDMGEQFFGPGTRLTVL.

With respect to this clone: Other DNA sequences of this sample code for an identical CDR3. The chain employs TRBV27 and TRBJ1-2, with D perhaps matching TRBD1 (5 bases). The germline gives CDR1 MNHEY, CDR2 SMNVEV (reference sequence). This CDR3 contains 13 residues. Trimming pared 3 bases from V and 3 bases from J, leaving 8 bases between. The CDR3 DNA sequence: TGTGCCAGCAGTTTTGGGGGGGACTATGGCTACACCTTC. Residues: CASSFGGDYGYTF.

The chain has TRBV7-2 and TRBJ2-5, with 9 bases identical to TRBD2. Germline loops: CDR1 SGHTA, CDR2 FQGNSA. There are 17 residues in the CDR3. With 3 bases clipped from V and 1 base from J, the junction kept 9 bases outside the gene matches. The CDR3 DNA is TGTGCCAGCAGCTTGTCAGCGGGAGGACTCATCCAAGAGACCCAGTACTTC. It codes for CASSLSAGGLIQETQYF.

The genes are TRBV6-6 and TRBJ2-1, with 9 bases that match TRBD2. Germline V gives CDR1 MNHNY, CDR2 SVGAGI (reference sequence). The junction had 20 bases not matched to a gene; V was cut back by 6 bases and J by 2 bases. CDR3 length equals 20 residues. The CDR3 sequence: CASSTYRGGGGGAPYNEQFF. The CDR3 nucleotides are TGTGCCAGCAGCACCTATCGCGGGGGCGGGGGGGGAGCTCCCTACAATGAGCAGTTCTTC.

This clone turned up a few times. DNA of the CDR3: TGTGCCAGCAGTGGCCGGTACCGAGCCTACAATGAGCAGTTCTTC. Its translation is CASSGRYRAYNEQFF. V gene TRBV25-1 combines with J gene TRBJ2-1; D is unresolved. Germline-derived CDR1 and CDR2 are MGHDK and SYGVNS. This CDR3 is built from 15 residues. V was clipped by 4 bases and J by 2 bases, with 12 bases between them.

The V call is TRBV4-1, the J call TRBJ2-3; the match to TRBD2 covers 7 bases. V trimming: 4 bases; J trimming: 4 bases; junction bases outside the gene matches: 2. CDR3 length equals 13 residues. Looked up from germline, CDR1 is MGHRA and CDR2 is YSYEKL. CDR3 nucleotides: TGCGCCAGCAGCCTTCTAGCGGCAGATACGCAGTATTTT. Amino acids: CASSLLAADTQYF.

This clone was found once. CDR3 sequence: CASSSTQGRGYTF. The CDR3 DNA follows: TGTGCCAGCAGCTCCACCCAGGGCCGGGGCTACACCTTC. The chain has TRBV5-6 and TRBJ1-2; D is possibly TRBD1 (5 bases). In germline, CDR1 is SGHDT, CDR2 YYEEEE. The CDR3 has 13 amino acids. Trimming removed 3 bases at V and 8 bases at J, with 14 bases between.

J is TRBJ2-2 and V is TRBV5-4; 14 bases fit TRBD2. CDR3 size: 18 residues. V gave up 4 bases and J gave up 4 bases; unmatched junction bases: 9. CDR1 and CDR2 (germline): SGHNT, YYREEE (reference sequence). CDR3 region: CASSRGGLAGGGTGELFF. The CDR3 region has the DNA TGTGCCAGCAGCAGGGGCGGACTAGCGGGAGGCGGCACCGGGGAGCTGTTTTTT.

This rearrangement joins TRBV18 to TRBJ2-1, with 9 positions matching TRBD1. This CDR3 comprises 15 residues. Per germline, CDR1 KGHSH and CDR2 LQKENI. The trim removed 2 bases at V and 7 bases at J, leaving 6 bases unmatched. The CDR3 loop is CASSPSRTGENEQFF. The CDR3 DNA is TGTGCCAGCTCACCATCGAGGACAGGGGAGAATGAGCAGTTCTTC.

V usage is TRBV30 and J usage is TRBJ1-6; 9 bases align to TRBD1. V lost 3 bases to trimming and J lost 11 bases; unmatched junction nucleotides: 5. There are 13 residues in the CDR3. Germline CDR1 GTSNPN, CDR2 SVGIG (reference sequence). The CDR3 region has the DNA TGTGCCTGGAGGGGACAGGGAGTCGCACCCCTCCACTTT. It specifies CAWRGQGVAPLHF.

This rearrangement joins TRBV6-6 to TRBJ1-2, with a tentative D call TRBD1 (6 bases). The germline gives CDR1 MNHNY, CDR2 SVGAGI (reference sequence). V was pared by 2 bases and J by 4 bases, with 14 bases between. The CDR3 runs to 15 residues. Written as DNA, the CDR3 is TGTGCCAGCAGTTACGGACAGTCTAAGAGCTATGGCTACACCTTC. Protein product: CASSYGQSKSYGYTF.

This rearrangement joins TRBV2 to TRBJ2-1; 10 nucleotides match TRBD2. Unmatched junction bases numbered 11, after V lost 4 bases and J lost 8 bases. Per germline, CDR1 SNHLY and CDR2 FYNNEI. The CDR3 sequence is 16 residues long. CDR3 in DNA: TGTGCCAGCAGTGTAGGGGCTAGCGGGAGTCTTGATGAGCAGTTCTTC. It translates to CASSVGASGSLDEQFF.

The J gene is TRBJ1-1, the V gene TRBV4-1; D possibly corresponds to TRBD1 (6 bases). Germline values: CDR1 MGHRA, CDR2 YSYEKL. CDR3 length: 14 amino acids. The germline V and J ends were trimmed by 2 bases and 8 bases, with 15 bases remaining between them. The CDR3 sequence is CASSQPSNTGEAFF. For the CDR3, the DNA is TGCGCCAGCAGCCAACCCTCAAACACAGGGGAAGCTTTCTTT.

This clone was detected ten times or more. Here the CDR3 DNA reads TGTGCCAGCAGCCCCTACCGGGACAACGAGTACGAGCAGTACTTC. Translating it yields CASSPYRDNEYEQYF. The gene calls are TRBV9 and TRBJ2-7; TRBD1 is a possible D gene (6 bases). V lost 4 bases, J lost 4 bases, and 18 bases lay in between. The germline CDR1 and CDR2 sequences are SGDLS and YYNGEE. CDR3 length: 15 residues.

The J gene is TRBJ1-1, the V gene TRBV7-9, with D perhaps TRBD1 (5 bases). Germline-derived CDR1 and CDR2 are SEHNR and FQNEAQ (reference sequence). The length of the CDR3 is 14 residues. Trimming pared 1 base from V and 4 bases from J, leaving 10 bases between. CDR3 in amino acids: CASSLGVRATEAFF. CDR3 in DNA: TGTGCCAGCAGCTTAGGGGTCAGGGCCACTGAAGCTTTCTTT. Filled out from reference TRBV7-9 and TRBJ1-1, the complete variable domain reads DTGVSQNPRHKITKRGQNVTFRCDPISEHNRLYWYRQTLGQGPEFLTYFQNEAQLEKSRLLSDRFSAERPKGSFSTLEIQRTEQGDSAMYLCASSLGVRATEAFFGQGTRLTVV.

A word on this clone: The same CDR3 can be traced to other DNA sequences in this sample. This chain links TRBV7-9 with TRBJ2-7; 10 bases fit TRBD2. In germline, CDR1 is SEHNR, CDR2 FQNEAQ (reference sequence). The V segment lost 4 bases and the J segment 2 bases; nucleotides outside the gene matches: 5. The CDR3 sequence is 15 residues long. Here the CDR3 DNA reads TGTGCCAGCAGCTCTGGACTAGCGGAAACCTACGAGCAGTACTTC. It is translated as CASSSGLAETYEQYF.

The rearrangement joins TRBV20-1 to TRBJ1-2; D may be TRBD1 (5 bases). V lost 8 bases, J lost 4 bases, and 8 bases lay in between. The CDR3 covers 10 residues. The germline V gene has CDR1 DFQATT and CDR2 SNEGSKA (reference sequence). This CDR3 is CSTQGYGYTF. The CDR3 region has the DNA TGCAGTACCCAGGGCTATGGCTACACCTTC.

The V gene is TRBV4-2, the J gene TRBJ1-2, with a possible D match to TRBD1 (5 bases). Per the germline V gene, CDR1 is LGHNA and CDR2 is YNFKEQ. V lost 0 bases, J lost 7 bases, and 12 bases lay in between. This CDR3 is 14 amino acids long. This CDR3 reads CASSQDYAGTGYTF. The CDR3 DNA follows: TGTGCCAGCAGCCAAGATTACGCGGGGACTGGCTACACCTTC.

This chain joins TRBV7-9 and TRBJ1-1, with TRBD1 identical over 7 bases. This CDR3 comprises 13 residues. Germline CDR1 reads SEHNR; CDR2 reads FQNEAQ (reference sequence). Trimming took 4 bases from V and 4 from J; bases not matched to a gene: 3. The CDR3 is CASSSQGVTEAFF. The CDR3 DNA reads as TGTGCCAGCAGCTCCCAGGGGGTCACTGAAGCTTTCTTT.

J is TRBJ1-2 and V is TRBV6-5; D unclear. In germline, CDR1 is MNHEY, CDR2 SVGAGI. The CDR3 sequence is 15 residues long. Trimming pared 0 bases from V and 5 bases from J, leaving 13 bases between. The CDR3 coding sequence is TGTGCCAGCAGTTACTCCCAGGATTCATCTTATGGCTACACCTTC. Translation: CASSYSQDSSYGYTF.

V is TRBV20-1 and J is TRBJ1-4; D is ambiguous. The CDR3 is 14 residues long. Germline V gene lookup returns CDR1 DFQATT and CDR2 SNEGSKA (reference sequence). Trimming took 4 bases from V and 0 from J, leaving 9 bases between them. The CDR3 nucleotides are TGCAGTGCTATTGACCTAGCAACTAATGAAAAACTGTTTTTT. This gives the protein CSAIDLATNEKLFF.